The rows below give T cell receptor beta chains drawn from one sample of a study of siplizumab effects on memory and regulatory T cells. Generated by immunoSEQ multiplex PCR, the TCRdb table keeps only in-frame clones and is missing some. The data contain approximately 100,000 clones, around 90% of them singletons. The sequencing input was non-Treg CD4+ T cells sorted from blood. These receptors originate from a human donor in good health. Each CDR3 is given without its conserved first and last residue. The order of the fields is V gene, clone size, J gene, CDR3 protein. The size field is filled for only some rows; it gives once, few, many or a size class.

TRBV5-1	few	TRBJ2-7	ASSPPRTGFSSEQY
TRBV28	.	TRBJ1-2	ASSSSLKDGYT
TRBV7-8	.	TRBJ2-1	ASRRRDNEQF
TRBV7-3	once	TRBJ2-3	ASSSGPTDTQY
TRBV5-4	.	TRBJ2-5	ASSPPGVPKTQY
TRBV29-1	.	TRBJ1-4	SVRKGGATNEKLF
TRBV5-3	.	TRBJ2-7	ASSTGTGSYYEQY
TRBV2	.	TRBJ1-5	ASKGYRGHQPQH
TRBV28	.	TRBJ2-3	ASSFSPSGRAPDTQY
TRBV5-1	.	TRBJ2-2	ASSLGTLNTGELF
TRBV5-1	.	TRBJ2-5	ASSLVSADGTQY
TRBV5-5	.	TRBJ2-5	ASSPGTGQETQY
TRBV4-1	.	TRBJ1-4	ASSPQQGGTNEKLF
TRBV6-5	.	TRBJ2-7	ASKQYREDSKQY
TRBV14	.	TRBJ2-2	ASSPVNGRAGELF
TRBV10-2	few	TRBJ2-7	ASSESNSPTSGYEQY
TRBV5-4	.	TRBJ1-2	ASSLTGAGYGYT
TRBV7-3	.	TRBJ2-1	ASSLRGLAGYNEQF
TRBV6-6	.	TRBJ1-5	ASGQGAFQPQH
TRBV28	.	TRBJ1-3	ASRTHSGNTIY
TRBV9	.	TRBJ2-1	ASKREYNEQF
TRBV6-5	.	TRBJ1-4	ASSPGGNEKLF
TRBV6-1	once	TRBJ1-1	ASSESTGILEAF
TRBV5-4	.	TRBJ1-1	ASSHTRTVNTEAF
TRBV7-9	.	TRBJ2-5	ASSLRAGGRETQY
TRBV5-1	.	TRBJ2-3	ASSLGGSSTLTQY
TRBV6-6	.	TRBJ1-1	ASSRQGGITEAF
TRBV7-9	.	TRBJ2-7	ASSRPLAGGSYEQY
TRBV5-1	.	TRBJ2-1	ASSSTGLAGWRSYNEQF
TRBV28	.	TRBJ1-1	ASSLGVRGEAF
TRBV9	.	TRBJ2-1	ASSVGTYSYNEQF
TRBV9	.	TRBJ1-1	ASSVRGMNTEAF
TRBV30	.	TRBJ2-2	AWSGSGGVTGELF
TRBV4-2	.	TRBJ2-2	ASSQPNRGRDTGELF
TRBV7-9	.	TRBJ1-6	ASSLGDSPLH
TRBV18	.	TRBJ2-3	ASSPLSGHTDTQY
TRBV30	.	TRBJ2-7	ASMTGYYEQY
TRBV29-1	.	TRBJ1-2	SAPTRGADYGYT
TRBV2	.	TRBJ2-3	ASSVLGIDTDTQY
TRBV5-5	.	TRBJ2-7	AGSRREQLGVGYEQY
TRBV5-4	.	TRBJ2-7	ASSFGQGKLLYYEQY
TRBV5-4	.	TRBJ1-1	ASSTSGAYTEAF
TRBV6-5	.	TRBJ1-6	ASSYRGGGVEVPLH
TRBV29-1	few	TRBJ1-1	SVTTRVDTEAF
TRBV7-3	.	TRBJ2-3	ASSLTAGGGADTQY
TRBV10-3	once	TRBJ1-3	AICPSSGNTIY
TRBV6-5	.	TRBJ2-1	ASSSLGGSNNEQF
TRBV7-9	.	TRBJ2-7	ASSPTEVVEQY
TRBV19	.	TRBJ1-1	ASSMGDRANTEAF
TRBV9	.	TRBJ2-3	ASSRSGGYTDTQY
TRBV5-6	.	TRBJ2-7	ASSVGTATYEQY
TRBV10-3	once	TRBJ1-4	AISDRGEKLF
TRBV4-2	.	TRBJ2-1	ASSRGTSGNPEQF
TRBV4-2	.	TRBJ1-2	ASSHALGTYT
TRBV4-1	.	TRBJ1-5	ASSPGGGGNQPQH
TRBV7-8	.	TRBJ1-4	ASSLEVLNEKLF
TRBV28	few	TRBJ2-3	ASRHRDDTQY
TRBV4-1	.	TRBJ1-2	ASSFDRNYGYT
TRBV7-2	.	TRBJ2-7	ASSSLGGSMEQY
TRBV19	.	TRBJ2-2	ASGRDRVTGELF